The clone carrying this T cell receptor (beta chain) was observed once. Its antigen remains unidentified. This CDR3 has 17 amino acids. V lost 1 base and J 5 bases, leaving 21 bases between the germline ends. The V gene's germline CDR1 is MNHNS and CDR2 SASEGT. It was 5'RACE with constant-segment primers that produced the TCR alpha and TCR beta cDNA libraries, which carried sample barcodes and UMIs. TCRdb reprocessed the 5' RACE reads via MiXCR and lists one record per CDR3 protein. The sample carries 200,000 to 250,000 distinct CDR3 sequences, roughly 10% recorded once. The data stem from a study of T-cell memory formation after mild COVID-19. General study points: Those CD4+ clones that contracted were mainly in CM and EM (CD8+ ones in EMRA). Day 15 to 85 contractors were CD4/CD8 balanced; later expanders leaned CD4+. Pre-infection memory held some responding clones, suggesting pre-existing cross-reactive T cells responded.

The chain carries TRBV6-1 and TRBJ2-7; D is perhaps TRBD2 (6 bases). Sequencing input: PBMCs or a T cell subset sorted from them (not recorded which). This TCR was sampled from a man aged 18 to 29 who had mild COVID-19 (a few samples of this study predate the infection). Cell type and time point are not known. The CDR3 here is CASSEVAHTRGRNEQYV. The CDR3 DNA reads TGTGCCAGCAGTGAAGTGGCTCACACGCGGGGTAGAAACGAGCAGTACGTC.